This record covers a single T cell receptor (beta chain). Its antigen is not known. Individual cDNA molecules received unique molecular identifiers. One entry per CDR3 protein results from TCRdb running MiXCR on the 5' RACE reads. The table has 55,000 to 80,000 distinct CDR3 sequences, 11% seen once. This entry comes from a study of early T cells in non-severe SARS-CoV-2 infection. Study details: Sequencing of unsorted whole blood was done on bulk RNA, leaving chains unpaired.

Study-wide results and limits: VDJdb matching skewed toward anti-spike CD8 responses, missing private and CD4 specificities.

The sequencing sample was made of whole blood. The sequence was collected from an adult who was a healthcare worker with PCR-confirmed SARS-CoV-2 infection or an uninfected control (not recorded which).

The CDR3 loop is CASSSPGGISYNEQFF. The CDR3 DNA reads as TGCGCCAGCAGCTCCCCCGGAGGGATTTCCTACAATGAGCAGTTCTTC. This chain uses TRBV5-1 with TRBJ2-1, with D maybe TRBD2 (6 bases). The CDR3 covers 16 residues. Per the germline V gene, CDR1 is SGHRS and CDR2 is YFSETQ. Between the trimmed V and J ends, which lost 3 bases and 1 base, there was a span of 14 bases.